These T cell receptor beta chains were read from a single sample in a study of response to subunit inactivated influenza vaccine. TCRdb re-analysed the RT-PCR reads in MiXCR, keeping a single row per CDR3 protein. The table has 450,000 to 550,000 distinct CDR3 sequences, roughly 23% seen once. The specimen was CD4+ T cells sorted from PBMCs, collected roughly 5 days after vaccination. The receptors here all came from a man between 50 and 59 years old who received an inactivated influenza vaccine. Both conserved end residues are part of each CDR3. Fields, in order: clone size, J gene, V gene, D gene, CDR3 DNA, CDR3 protein. D genes are given only for firm matches. Clone size is shown for a subset of rows, as once, few, many or a class of expanded clone.

NA TRBJ1-2 TRBV12-3/TRBV12-4 NA TGTGCCAGCAGGGAGGGGGGGGAATGGAACTATGGCTACACCTTC CASREGGEWNYGYTF
NA TRBJ2-3 TRBV10-3 NA TGTGCCATCAGTGGTTGGGGGGTGGGAGATACGCAGTATTTT CAISGWGVGDTQYF
NA TRBJ2-7 TRBV20-1 TRBD2 TGCAGTGCTTGGCGGGGGGCCGACGAGCAGTACTTC CSAWRGADEQYF
NA TRBJ2-7 TRBV28 NA TGTGCCAGCAGTTTATACCTAGGCGCTTACGAGCAGTACTTC CASSLYLGAYEQYF
few TRBJ2-5 TRBV5-5 NA TGTGCCAGCAGCTTGGAACAGGAAGAGACCCAGTACTTC CASSLEQEETQYF
NA TRBJ2-3 TRBV7-2 NA TGTGCCAGCAGCTGGGCTGGCGGGGAACGTTCAGATACGCAGTATTTT CASSWAGGERSDTQYF
NA TRBJ1-1 TRBV29-1 NA TGCAGCGTTGAACGGTCCAAGGGCACTGAAGCTTTCTTT CSVERSKGTEAFF
once TRBJ2-2 TRBV9 NA TGTGCCAGCAGCGTAGCGCTACTAAACCGGGGCACCGGGGAGCTGTTTTTT CASSVALLNRGTGELFF
NA TRBJ2-5 TRBV24-1 TRBD1 TGTGCCACCAGTGGCCTCGGACAGGGGAGGGGCCAAGAGACCCAGTACTTC CATSGLGQGRGQETQYF
few TRBJ2-7 TRBV12-3/TRBV12-4 NA TGTGCCAGCAGTTCCAGGACACCGGACTCCTACGAGCAGTACTTC CASSSRTPDSYEQYF
few TRBJ1-1 TRBV7-3 NA TGTGCCAGCAGCACCACACTTAACACTGAAGCTTTCTTT CASSTTLNTEAFF